One TCR beta chain is described in this entry. What it binds is unknown. One end of the junction fails to match germline, which may point to a read error. MiXCR, applied by TCRdb to the reads, yields one record per CDR3 protein. The table lists hundreds of thousands of distinct CDR3 sequences, 30% to 40% of them singletons. The CDR3 is made up of 14 amino acids. CDR1 MNHEY and CDR2 SMNVEV come from the germline V gene (reference sequence). The entry originates in a study of T cell repertoires in cytomegalovirus infection. On the study more broadly: Recently identified HLA-C-restricted and well-studied HLA-B-restricted CMV epitopes were used. Indications of both CMV infection and matching HLA type were provided by public TCR beta signatures.

Whole-study findings and limits: There were carriers of CMV plus the relevant HLA, and cumulative public TCR beta family frequency identified them. Clonotype analysis showed dominance of the ex vivo response by HLA-C-restricted CMV-specific TCR beta clonotypes.

The receptor was isolated from a human donor in good health (CMV status not recorded). Some clones in this sample may be carry-over from other donors' samples. This chain joins TRBV27 and TRBJ1-2, with a weak D call TRBD1 (5 bases). The source material was cultured PBMCs, sampled from culture after CMV antigen stimulation. Written as DNA, the CDR3 is TGTGCCAGCAGTCTAAGGGGTGTAGGGTATGGCTACACCTTT. This gives the protein CASSLRGVGYGYTF.